These 24 T cell receptor beta chains share one sample of origin, sequenced in a study of cytomegalovirus exposure and HLA in healthy donors. The protocol was immunoSEQ multiplex PCR, while the TCRdb copy is restricted to in-frame clones and leaves out a portion. The table lists 150,000 or so clones, 85% to 90% of them singletons. The material sequenced was PBMCs. The receptors originated from a woman aged 18-35 years in good health and CMV-seropositive.

The rearrangement links TRBV4-1 to TRBJ2-7; TRBD1 matches 8 bases. The germline gives CDR1 MGHRA, CDR2 YSYEKL. V was pared by 1 base and J by 2 bases, with 4 bases of the junction left unmatched. The CDR3 contains 15 residues. The CDR3 sequence: CASSQGQGYAYEQYF. Here the CDR3 DNA reads TGCGCCAGCAGCCAAGGACAGGGGTATGCCTACGAGCAGTACTTC.

This clone was picked up one time. The chain links TRBV27 to TRBJ2-1, with TRBD2 identical over 8 bases. The V and J ends lost 5 bases and 3 bases, in that order; junction bases with no gene match: 18. Germline values: CDR1 MNHEY, CDR2 SMNVEV (reference sequence). The CDR3 runs to 19 residues. CDR3 in amino acids: CASSLVRMGRGGLYNEQFF. Here the CDR3 DNA reads TGTGCCAGCAGTCTAGTCAGGATGGGACGGGGGGGCCTCTACAATGAGCAGTTCTTC.

This clone has only one observation. This rearrangement joins TRBV10-3 to TRBJ2-1, with 7 bases fitting TRBD2. Germline V gene data show CDR1 as ENHRY and CDR2 as SYGVKD. Germline trimming cut 3 bases from V and 8 bases from J; bases unmatched to any gene: 7. The CDR3 consists of 14 residues. CDR3 sequence: CAISDREGGDEQFF. The CDR3 nucleotides are TGTGCCATCAGTGATAGGGAGGGAGGCGATGAGCAGTTCTTC.

The V and J genes are TRBV7-9 and TRBJ2-6, with a weak D call TRBD1 (8 bases). The CDR3 covers 16 residues. Germline-derived CDR1 and CDR2 are SEHNR and FQNEAQ (reference sequence). The V end lost 7 bases, the J end lost 0 bases, and 13 bases lay between the germline ends. The CDR3: CASTYRGGSGANVLTF. DNA for the CDR3: TGTGCCAGCACCTACAGGGGGGGCTCTGGGGCCAACGTCCTGACTTTC.

The chain carries TRBV7-2 and TRBJ2-3, with 9 bases aligning to TRBD1. V dropped 8 bases and J dropped 12; count of bases not matched to a gene: 6. The V gene's germline CDR1 is SGHTA and CDR2 FQGNSA. The CDR3 runs to 11 residues. The DNA of the CDR3 is TGTGCCAGCGACAGGGGGACCTTTCAGTATTTT. Translating it yields CASDRGTFQYF.

The V and J genes are TRBV9 and TRBJ1-3, with D tentatively TRBD1 (5 bases). This CDR3 has 15 amino acids. V was pared by 6 bases and J by 2 bases, with 15 bases between. Germline V lookup: CDR1 SGDLS, CDR2 YYNGEE. The CDR3: CASTPGGEAGNTIYF. CDR3 coding DNA: TGTGCCAGCACCCCCGGAGGGGAAGCTGGAAACACCATATATTTT.

The J gene is TRBJ2-3, the V gene TRBV29-1; a weak D match, TRBD2 (6 bases). This CDR3 comprises 12 residues. Germline V gives CDR1 SQVTM, CDR2 ANQGSEA. V was pared by 8 bases and J by 3 bases, with 12 bases between. CDR3 residues: CSWGVVTDTQYF. The CDR3 DNA reads TGCAGCTGGGGGGTAGTTACAGATACGCAGTATTTT.

The chain employs TRBV28 and TRBJ1-6; TRBD1 matches 9 bases. J lost 7 bases, V lost 6 bases, and 4 bases had no gene match. Per the germline V gene, CDR1 is MDHEN and CDR2 is SYDVKM. This CDR3 comprises 14 residues. CDR3 nucleotides: TGTGCCAGCAGGGGACAGGGAGTCAATTCACCCCTCCACTTT. Its translation: CASRGQGVNSPLHF.

The chain recombines TRBV2 with TRBJ2-7, with 15 bases identical to TRBD2. The CDR3 has 18 amino acids. V lost 6 bases, J lost 2 bases, and 11 bases stayed unmatched. Germline V gives CDR1 SNHLY, CDR2 FYNNEI. The CDR3 here is CASRGTSGGSHHPYEQYF. The CDR3 DNA follows: TGTGCCAGCAGGGGGACTAGCGGGGGGTCGCACCACCCCTACGAGCAGTACTTC.

The gene calls are TRBV29-1 and TRBJ1-2; perhaps TRBD1 as D (6 bases). Germline lookup yields CDR1 SQVTM and CDR2 ANQGSEA. V lost 4 bases and J 5 bases, leaving 20 bases between the germline ends. This CDR3 is 15 amino acids long. The CDR3 DNA reads as TGCAGCGTTGGGTCCCCCCAGGGGCAGGGGTATGGCTACACCTTC. Residues: CSVGSPQGQGYGYTF.

This sequence joins TRBV2 and TRBJ2-5; TRBD2 might be the D (6 bases). The germline V gene encodes CDR1 SNHLY and CDR2 FYNNEI. V lost 7 bases and J lost 0, with 12 bases in between. The CDR3 spans 14 residues. The CDR3 here is CASKSAGYQETQYF. The CDR3 coding sequence is TGTGCCAGCAAGTCGGCGGGGTACCAAGAGACCCAGTACTTC.

The gene calls are TRBV11-2 and TRBJ2-3; a possible D gene is TRBD2 (5 bases). V lost 4 bases to trimming and J lost 4 bases, with 12 bases between them. There are 14 residues in the CDR3. The germline V gene has CDR1 SGHAT and CDR2 FQNNGV. The CDR3 protein is CASSYTGLADTQYF. CDR3 DNA sequence: TGTGCCAGCAGCTACACGGGGTTGGCAGATACGCAGTATTTT.

V and J are TRBV5-1 and TRBJ2-3; 8 bases are a match to TRBD2. V dropped 5 bases and J dropped 8; count of bases not matched to a gene: 10. Looked up from germline, CDR1 is SGHRS and CDR2 is YFSETQ. The CDR3 length is 14 residues. For the CDR3, the DNA is TGCGCCAGCAGGGGTAGCGGGGACCGCGGTACGCAGTATTTT. Translating gives CASRGSGDRGTQYF.

The chain joins TRBV28 to TRBJ1-6; perhaps TRBD1 as D (5 bases). With 6 bases removed from V and 0 bases from J, the gap between germline ends came to 21 bases. CDR3 size: 19 residues. The V gene's germline CDR1 is MDHEN and CDR2 SYDVKM. The CDR3 is CASSPSGAGLSSYNSPLHF. In DNA, the CDR3 is TGTGCCAGCAGCCCCTCTGGCGCGGGACTGAGCTCCTATAATTCACCCCTCCACTTT.

This clone was detected only once. The V and J genes are TRBV10-1 and TRBJ2-2; perhaps TRBD1 as D (5 bases). In germline, CDR1 is WNHNN, CDR2 SYGVQD (reference sequence). The CDR3 consists of 16 residues. V lost 1 base and J 3 bases, leaving 12 bases between the germline ends. The CDR3 here is CASSEFQGLDTGELFF. CDR3 coding DNA: TGCGCCAGCAGTGAGTTTCAGGGCCTGGACACCGGGGAGCTGTTTTTT.

V is TRBV25-1 and J is TRBJ2-5; D may be TRBD1 (7 bases). The CDR3 runs 17 residues. Deletions cut 0 bases from V and 3 bases from J, with 17 bases between. CDR1 MGHDK and CDR2 SYGVNS come from the germline V gene. The CDR3 DNA is TGTGCCAGCAGTGAATATCGTGGAGGGGGCAAGAAAGAGACCCAGTACTTC. It specifies CASSEYRGGGKKETQYF.

The chain uses TRBV2 and TRBJ2-5; 15 bases align to TRBD2. Unmatched junction bases numbered 8, after V lost 2 bases and J lost 4 bases. The CDR3 runs 18 residues. Germline assignment: CDR1 SNHLY and CDR2 FYNNEI. The CDR3 nucleotides are TGTGCCAGCAGTGAATATAGGACTAGCGGGGGGGCCAGAGAGACCCAGTACTTC. Protein sequence: CASSEYRTSGGARETQYF.

The chain carries TRBV5-4 and TRBJ1-3; weak D call: TRBD1 (6 bases). There are 17 residues in the CDR3. Looked up from germline, CDR1 is SGHNT and CDR2 is YYREEE (reference sequence). V gave up 5 bases and J gave up 0 bases, with 18 bases separating them. Here the CDR3 reads CASSGGGTGRSGNTIYF. In nucleotides, the CDR3 is TGTGCCAGCAGTGGGGGGGGCACCGGGCGCTCTGGAAACACCATATATTTT.

The J gene is TRBJ2-2, the V gene TRBV15; D perhaps matches TRBD1 (5 bases). Per germline, CDR1 LNHNV and CDR2 YYDKDF (reference sequence). The V and J ends lost 1 base and 5 bases respectively, with 11 bases between them. This CDR3 is built from 15 residues. The CDR3 region is CATSRARASTGELFF. In DNA, the CDR3 is TGTGCCACCAGCAGAGCCAGGGCTTCGACCGGGGAGCTGTTTTTT. Based on the CDR3 plus reference TRBV15 and TRBJ2-2, the full variable domain is DAMVIQNPRYQVTQFGKPVTLSCSQTLNHNVMYWYQQKSSQAPKLLFHYYDKDFNNEADTPDNFQSRRPNTSFCFLDIRSPGLGDTAMYLCATSRARASTGELFFGEGSRLTVL.

The chain couples TRBV4-3 to TRBJ1-2; D call uncertain. Trimming cost V 0 bases and J 4 bases, with 12 bases left between them. Germline V gene lookup returns CDR1 LGHNA and CDR2 YSLEER. This CDR3 has 15 amino acids. The CDR3, as DNA: TGCGCCAGCAGCCAAGAAATCGAGGGAACCTATGGCTACACCTTC. Residues: CASSQEIEGTYGYTF.

This chain connects TRBV20-1 to TRBJ2-7; 8 bases are shared with TRBD1. Germline trimming cut 5 bases from V and 5 bases from J; bases unmatched to any gene: 2. This CDR3 region has 11 residues. CDR1 is DFQATT, CDR2 SNEGSKA, per germline (reference sequence). CDR3 coding DNA: TGCAGTGCTGTGACAGGGGACGAGCAGTACTTC. Amino acids: CSAVTGDEQYF.

The chain combines TRBV11-1 with TRBJ1-1, with TRBD1 matching over 7 bases. This CDR3 has 13 amino acids. V shed 7 bases and J 6 bases; nucleotides not matched to a gene: 8. Looked up from germline, CDR1 is SGHAT and CDR2 is FQDESV (reference sequence). Written as DNA, the CDR3 is TGTGCCAGCAAGAAGGGGGCGGTCTCTGAAGCTTTCTTT. It codes for CASKKGAVSEAFF.

In this sample, this clone turned up once. The rearrangement links TRBV28 to TRBJ2-4, with D possibly being TRBD2 (6 bases). Trimming stripped 5 bases from V and 2 bases from J, with 25 bases between. CDR1 is MDHEN, CDR2 SYDVKM, per germline. The CDR3 extends over 19 amino acids. DNA of the CDR3: TGTGCCAGCAGTCCCATTACGGGGGACGTCTATGTAACCAAAAACATTCAGTACTTC. Its protein product is CASSPITGDVYVTKNIQYF. Looking up the rest from reference TRBV28 and TRBJ2-4 gives the full variable domain: DVKVTQSSRYLVKRTGEKVFLECVQDMDHENMFWYRQDPGLGLRLIYFSYDVKMKEKGDIPEGYSVSREKKERFSLILESASTNQTSMYLCASSPITGDVYVTKNIQYFGAGTRLSVL.

The gene calls are TRBV4-1 and TRBJ1-2, with D perhaps matching TRBD1 (5 bases). V was pared by 0 bases and J by 8 bases, with 13 bases between. The CDR3 is made up of 14 amino acids. Germline loops: CDR1 MGHRA, CDR2 YSYEKL. The CDR3: CASSQDKVPGGYTF. The DNA for the CDR3 is TGCGCCAGCAGCCAAGACAAGGTCCCAGGGGGCTACACCTTC.